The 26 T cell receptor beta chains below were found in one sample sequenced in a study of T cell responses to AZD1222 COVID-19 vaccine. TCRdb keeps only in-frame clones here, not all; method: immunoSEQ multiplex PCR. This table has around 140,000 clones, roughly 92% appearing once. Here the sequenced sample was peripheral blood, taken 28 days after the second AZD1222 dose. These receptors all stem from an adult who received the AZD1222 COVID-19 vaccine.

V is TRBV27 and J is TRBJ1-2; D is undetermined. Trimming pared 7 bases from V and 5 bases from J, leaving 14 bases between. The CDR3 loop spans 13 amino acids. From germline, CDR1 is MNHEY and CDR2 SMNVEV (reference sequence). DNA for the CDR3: TGTGCCAGCACCGCCTCCGGGTCTTATGGCTACACCTTC. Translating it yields CASTASGSYGYTF.

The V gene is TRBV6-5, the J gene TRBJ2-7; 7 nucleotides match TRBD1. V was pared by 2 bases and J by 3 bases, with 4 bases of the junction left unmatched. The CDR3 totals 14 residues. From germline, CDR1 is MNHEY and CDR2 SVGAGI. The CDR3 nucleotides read TGTGCCAGCAGTTACCGGACAGGTGGCTACGAGCAGTACTTC. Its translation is CASSYRTGGYEQYF.

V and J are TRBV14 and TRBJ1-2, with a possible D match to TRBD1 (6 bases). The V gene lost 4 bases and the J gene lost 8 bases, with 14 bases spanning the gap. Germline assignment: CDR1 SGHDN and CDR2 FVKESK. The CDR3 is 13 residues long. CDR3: CASSRTRGAGYTF. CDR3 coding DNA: TGTGCCAGCAGCCGGACCCGGGGGGCGGGCTACACCTTC.

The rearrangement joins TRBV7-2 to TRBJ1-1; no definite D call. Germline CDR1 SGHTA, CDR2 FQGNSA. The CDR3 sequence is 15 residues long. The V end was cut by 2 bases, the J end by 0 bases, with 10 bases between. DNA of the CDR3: TGTGCCAGCAGCTTATCACAGACCATGAACACTGAAGCTTTCTTT. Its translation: CASSLSQTMNTEAFF.

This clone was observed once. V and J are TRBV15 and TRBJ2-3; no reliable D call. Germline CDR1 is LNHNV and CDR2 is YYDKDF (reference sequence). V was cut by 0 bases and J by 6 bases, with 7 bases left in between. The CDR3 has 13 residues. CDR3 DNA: TGTGCCACCAGCAGAGATCTGGGCGATACGCAGTATTTT. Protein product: CATSRDLGDTQYF.

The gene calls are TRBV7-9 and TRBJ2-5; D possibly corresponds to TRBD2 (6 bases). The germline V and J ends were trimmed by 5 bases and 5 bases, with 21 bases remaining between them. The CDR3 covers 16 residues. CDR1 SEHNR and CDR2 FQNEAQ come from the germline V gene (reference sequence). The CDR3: CASSLGGWNRRETQYF. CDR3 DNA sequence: TGTGCCAGCAGCCTTGGGGGGTGGAACAGAAGGGAGACCCAGTACTTC. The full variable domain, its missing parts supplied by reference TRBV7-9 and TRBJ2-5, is DTGVSQNPRHKITKRGQNVTFRCDPISEHNRLYWYRQTLGQGPEFLTYFQNEAQLEKSRLLSDRFSAERPKGSFSTLEIQRTEQGDSAMYLCASSLGGWNRRETQYFGPGTRLLVL.

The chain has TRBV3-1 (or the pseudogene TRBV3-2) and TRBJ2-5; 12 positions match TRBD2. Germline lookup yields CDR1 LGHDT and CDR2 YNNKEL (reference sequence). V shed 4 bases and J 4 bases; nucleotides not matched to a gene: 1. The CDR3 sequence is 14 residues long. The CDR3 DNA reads TGTGCCAGCAGCCGGGGACTAGCGGGAGAGACCCAGTACTTC. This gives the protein CASSRGLAGETQYF.

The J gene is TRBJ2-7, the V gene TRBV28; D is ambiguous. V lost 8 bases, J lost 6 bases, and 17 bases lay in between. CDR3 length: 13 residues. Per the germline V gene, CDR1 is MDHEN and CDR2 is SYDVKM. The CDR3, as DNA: TGTGCCAGCTTGAAAGAGGCTACCCTCGAGCAGTACTTC. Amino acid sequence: CASLKEATLEQYF.

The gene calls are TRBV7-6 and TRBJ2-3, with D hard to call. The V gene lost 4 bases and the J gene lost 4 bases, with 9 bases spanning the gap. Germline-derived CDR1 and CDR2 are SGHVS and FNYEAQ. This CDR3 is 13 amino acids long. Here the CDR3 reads CASSSLYADTQYF. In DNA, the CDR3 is TGTGCCAGCAGCTCTCTTTACGCAGATACGCAGTATTTT. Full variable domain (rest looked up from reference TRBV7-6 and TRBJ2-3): GAGVSQSPRYKVTKRGQDVALRCDPISGHVSLYWYRQALGQGPEFLTYFNYEAQQDKSGLPNDRFSAERPEGSISTLTIQRTEQRDSAMYRCASSSLYADTQYFGPGTRLTVL.

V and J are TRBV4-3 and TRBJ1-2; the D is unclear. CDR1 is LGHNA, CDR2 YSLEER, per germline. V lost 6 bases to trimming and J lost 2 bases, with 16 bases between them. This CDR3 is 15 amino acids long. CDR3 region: CASSRGNNPNYGYTF. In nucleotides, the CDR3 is TGCGCCAGCAGTCGTGGGAACAACCCCAACTATGGCTACACCTTC.

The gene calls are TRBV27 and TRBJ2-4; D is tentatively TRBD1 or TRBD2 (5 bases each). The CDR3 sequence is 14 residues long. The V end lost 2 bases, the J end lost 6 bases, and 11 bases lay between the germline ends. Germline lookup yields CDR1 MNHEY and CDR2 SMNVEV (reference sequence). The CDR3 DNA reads TGTGCCAGCAGTTTAGGGGGACGAACAAACATTCAGTACTTC. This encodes CASSLGGRTNIQYF.

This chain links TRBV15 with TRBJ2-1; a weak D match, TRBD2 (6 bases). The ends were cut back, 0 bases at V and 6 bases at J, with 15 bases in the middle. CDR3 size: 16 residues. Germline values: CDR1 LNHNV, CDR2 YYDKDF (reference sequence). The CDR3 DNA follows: TGTGCCACCAGCAGAGAACCCGGGACTGCGAGCAATGAGCAGTTCTTC. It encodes CATSREPGTASNEQFF.

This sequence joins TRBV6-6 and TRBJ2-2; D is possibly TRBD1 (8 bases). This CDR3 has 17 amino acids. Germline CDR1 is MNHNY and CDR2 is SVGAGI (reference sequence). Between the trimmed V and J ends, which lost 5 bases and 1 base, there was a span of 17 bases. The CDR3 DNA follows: TGTGCCAGCAGTCGGGGGGTCGGGACAGGGAACACCGGGGAGCTGTTTTTT. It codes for CASSRGVGTGNTGELFF.

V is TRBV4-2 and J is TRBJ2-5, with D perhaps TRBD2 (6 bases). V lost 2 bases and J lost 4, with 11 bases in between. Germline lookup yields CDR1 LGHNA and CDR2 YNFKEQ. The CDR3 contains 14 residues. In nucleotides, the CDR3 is TGTGCCAGCAGCCAACCAGGAGGGCGAGAGACCCAGTACTTC. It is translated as CASSQPGGRETQYF.

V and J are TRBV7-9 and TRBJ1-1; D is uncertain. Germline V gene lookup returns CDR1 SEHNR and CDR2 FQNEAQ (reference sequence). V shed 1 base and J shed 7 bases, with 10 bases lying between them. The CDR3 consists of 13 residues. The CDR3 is CASSLVLRDEAFF. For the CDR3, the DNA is TGTGCCAGCAGCTTAGTCTTAAGGGATGAAGCTTTCTTT.

Here the CDR3 reads CAVPDRRTYEQYF. The CDR3 nucleotides are TGTGCCGTGCCGGACAGGAGGACCTACGAGCAGTACTTC. This rearrangement joins TRBV11-3 to TRBJ2-7; TRBD1 agrees at 7 bases. Looked up from germline, CDR1 is SGHNT and CDR2 is YENEEA. Losses at the gene ends were 11 bases for V and 2 bases for J; bases not matched to a gene: 9. This CDR3 is built from 13 residues.

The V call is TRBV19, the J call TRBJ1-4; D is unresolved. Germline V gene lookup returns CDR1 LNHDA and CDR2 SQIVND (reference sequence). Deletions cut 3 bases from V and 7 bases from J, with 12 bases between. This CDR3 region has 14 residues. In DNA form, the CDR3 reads TGTGCCAGTAGTATTCCAGGAGGGTTTGAAAAACTGTTTTTT. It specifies CASSIPGGFEKLFF.

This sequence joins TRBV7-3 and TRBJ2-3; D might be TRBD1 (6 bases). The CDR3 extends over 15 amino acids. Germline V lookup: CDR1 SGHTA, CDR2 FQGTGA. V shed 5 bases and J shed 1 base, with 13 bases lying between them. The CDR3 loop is CASSVTAGGTDTQYF. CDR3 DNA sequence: TGTGCCAGCAGCGTTACCGCAGGGGGCACAGATACGCAGTATTTT.

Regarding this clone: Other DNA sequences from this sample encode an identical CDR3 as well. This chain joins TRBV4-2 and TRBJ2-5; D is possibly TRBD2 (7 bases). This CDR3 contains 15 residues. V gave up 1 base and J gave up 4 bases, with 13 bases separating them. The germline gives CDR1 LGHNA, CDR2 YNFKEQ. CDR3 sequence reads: CASSQVGGAGETQYF. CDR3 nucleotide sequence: TGTGCCAGCAGCCAAGTAGGGGGGGCCGGAGAGACCCAGTACTTC.

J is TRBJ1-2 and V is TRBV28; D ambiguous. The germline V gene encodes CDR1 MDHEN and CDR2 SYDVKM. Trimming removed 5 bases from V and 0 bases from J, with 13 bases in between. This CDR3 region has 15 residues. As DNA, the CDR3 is TGTGCCAGCAGTGCCCATGCCAAAGCTAACTATGGCTACACCTTC. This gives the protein CASSAHAKANYGYTF.

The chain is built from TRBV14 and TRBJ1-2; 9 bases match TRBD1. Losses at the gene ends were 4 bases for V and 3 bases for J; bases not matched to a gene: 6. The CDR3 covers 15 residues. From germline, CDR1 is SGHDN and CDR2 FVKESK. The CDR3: CASSPRDRAHYGYTF. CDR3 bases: TGTGCCAGCAGCCCCCGGGACAGGGCCCACTATGGCTACACCTTC.

The CDR3 region has the DNA TGTGCCAGCAGTCCAGATCCCGGGGTCGGGGAGACCCAGTACTTC. It translates to CASSPDPGVGETQYF. V gene TRBV27 combines with J gene TRBJ2-5, with D possibly being TRBD2 (5 bases). V dropped 5 bases and J dropped 5 bases, with 18 bases sitting between them. Germline CDR1 MNHEY, CDR2 SMNVEV (reference sequence). The CDR3 runs to 15 residues.

The CDR3 DNA is TGTGCCAGTAGTATAACTAGGACAGGGGGCAACGAGCAGTACTTC. Translating gives CASSITRTGGNEQYF. J is TRBJ2-7 and V is TRBV19; 11 bases are shared with TRBD1. From germline, CDR1 is LNHDA and CDR2 SQIVND (reference sequence). Trimming removed 2 bases from V and 5 bases from J; junction bases left unmatched: 5. CDR3 length: 15 residues.

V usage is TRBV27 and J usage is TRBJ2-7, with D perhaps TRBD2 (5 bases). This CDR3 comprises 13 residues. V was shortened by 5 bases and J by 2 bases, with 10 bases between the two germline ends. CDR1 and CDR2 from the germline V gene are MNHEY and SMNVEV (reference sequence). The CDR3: CASSRTYTYEQYF. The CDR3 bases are TGTGCCAGCAGTAGGACTTACACCTACGAGCAGTACTTC.

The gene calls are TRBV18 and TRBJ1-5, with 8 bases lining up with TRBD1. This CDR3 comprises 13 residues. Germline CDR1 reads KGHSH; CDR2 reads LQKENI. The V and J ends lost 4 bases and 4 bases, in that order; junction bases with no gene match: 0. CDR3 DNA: TGTGCCAGCTCACGGGACAGGAATCAGCCCCAGCATTTT. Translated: CASSRDRNQPQHF.

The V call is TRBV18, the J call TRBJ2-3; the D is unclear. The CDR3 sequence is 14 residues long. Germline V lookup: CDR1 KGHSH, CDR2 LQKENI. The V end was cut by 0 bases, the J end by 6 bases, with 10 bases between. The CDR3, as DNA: TGTGCCAGCTCACCACCCAGCCCCGCCGATACGCAGTATTTT. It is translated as CASSPPSPADTQYF.